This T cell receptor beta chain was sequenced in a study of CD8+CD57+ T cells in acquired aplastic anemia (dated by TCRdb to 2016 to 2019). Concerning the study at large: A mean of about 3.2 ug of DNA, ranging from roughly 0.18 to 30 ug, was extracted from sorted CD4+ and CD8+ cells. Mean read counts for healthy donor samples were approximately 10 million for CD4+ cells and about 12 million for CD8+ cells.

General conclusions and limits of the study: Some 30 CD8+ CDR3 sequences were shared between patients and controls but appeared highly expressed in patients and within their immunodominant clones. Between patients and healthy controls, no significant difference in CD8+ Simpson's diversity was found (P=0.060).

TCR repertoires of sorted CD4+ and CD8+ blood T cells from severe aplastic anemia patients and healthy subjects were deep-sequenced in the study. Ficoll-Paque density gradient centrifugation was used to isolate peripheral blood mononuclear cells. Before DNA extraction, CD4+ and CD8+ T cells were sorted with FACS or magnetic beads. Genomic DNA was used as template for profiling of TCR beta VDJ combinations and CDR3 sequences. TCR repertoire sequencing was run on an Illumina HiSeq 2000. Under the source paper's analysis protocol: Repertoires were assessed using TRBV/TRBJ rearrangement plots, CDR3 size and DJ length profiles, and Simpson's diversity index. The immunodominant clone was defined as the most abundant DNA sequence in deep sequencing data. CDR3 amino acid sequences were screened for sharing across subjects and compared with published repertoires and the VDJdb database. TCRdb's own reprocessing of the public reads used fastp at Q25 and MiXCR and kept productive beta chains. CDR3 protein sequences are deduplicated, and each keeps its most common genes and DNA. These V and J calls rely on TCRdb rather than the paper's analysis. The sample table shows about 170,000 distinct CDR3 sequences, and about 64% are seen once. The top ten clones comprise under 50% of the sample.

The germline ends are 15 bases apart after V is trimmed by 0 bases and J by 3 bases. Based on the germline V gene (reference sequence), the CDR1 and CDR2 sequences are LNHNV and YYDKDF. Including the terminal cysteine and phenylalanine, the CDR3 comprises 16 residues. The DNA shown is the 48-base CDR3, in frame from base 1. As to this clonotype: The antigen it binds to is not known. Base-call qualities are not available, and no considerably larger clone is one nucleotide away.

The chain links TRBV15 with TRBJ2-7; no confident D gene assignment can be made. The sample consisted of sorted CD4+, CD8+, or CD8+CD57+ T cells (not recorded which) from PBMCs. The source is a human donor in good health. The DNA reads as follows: TGTGCCACCAGCAGAGAGGACCTGACGTATGGCTACGAGCAGTACTTC. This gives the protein CATSREDLTYGYEQYF.